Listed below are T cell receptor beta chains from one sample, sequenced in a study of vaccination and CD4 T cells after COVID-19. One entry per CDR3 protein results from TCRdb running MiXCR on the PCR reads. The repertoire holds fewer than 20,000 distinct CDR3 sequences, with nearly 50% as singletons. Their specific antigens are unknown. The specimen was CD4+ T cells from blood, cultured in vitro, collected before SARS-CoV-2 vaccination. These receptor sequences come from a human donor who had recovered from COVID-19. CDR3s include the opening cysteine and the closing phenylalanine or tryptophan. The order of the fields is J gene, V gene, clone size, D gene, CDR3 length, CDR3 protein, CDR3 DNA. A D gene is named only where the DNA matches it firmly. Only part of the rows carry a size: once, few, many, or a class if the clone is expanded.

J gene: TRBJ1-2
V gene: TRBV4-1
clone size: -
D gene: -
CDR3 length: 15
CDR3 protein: CASSQDGGANYGYTF
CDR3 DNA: TGCGCCAGCAGCCAAGATGGAGGGGCTAACTATGGCTACACCTTC

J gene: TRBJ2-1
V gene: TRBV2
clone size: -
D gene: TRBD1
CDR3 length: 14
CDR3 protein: CASSFGQGSHEQFF
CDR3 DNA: TGTGCCAGCAGTTTTGGACAGGGAAGCCATGAGCAGTTCTTC

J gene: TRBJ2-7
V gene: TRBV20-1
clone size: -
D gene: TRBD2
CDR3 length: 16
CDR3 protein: CSARDGIGSGEREQYF
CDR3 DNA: TGCAGTGCTAGAGATGGGATCGGTAGCGGGGAGAGAGAGCAGTACTTC

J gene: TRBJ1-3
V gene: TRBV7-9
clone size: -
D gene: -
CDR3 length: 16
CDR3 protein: CASSLGAGDSGNTIYF
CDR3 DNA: TGTGCCAGCAGCTTAGGGGCGGGGGACTCTGGAAACACCATATATTTT

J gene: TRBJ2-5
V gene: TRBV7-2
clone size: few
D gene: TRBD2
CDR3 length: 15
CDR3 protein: CASSLLAGFSETQYF
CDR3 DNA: TGTGCCAGCAGCTTGCTAGCGGGGTTTTCGGAGACCCAGTACTTC

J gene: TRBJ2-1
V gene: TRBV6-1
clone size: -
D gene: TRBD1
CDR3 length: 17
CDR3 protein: CASSEAPGSLQGNEQFF
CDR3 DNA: TGTGCCAGCAGTGAAGCGCCGGGGAGCTTACAGGGGAATGAGCAGTTCTTC

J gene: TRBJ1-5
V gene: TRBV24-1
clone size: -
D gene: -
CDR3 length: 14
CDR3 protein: CAIGGDRGNQPQHF
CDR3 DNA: TGTGCCATCGGGGGGGATAGAGGCAATCAGCCCCAGCATTTT

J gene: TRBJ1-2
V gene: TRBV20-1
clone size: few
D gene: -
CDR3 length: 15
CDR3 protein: CSASLAKTGDYGYTF
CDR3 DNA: TGCAGTGCTTCCCTGGCTAAGACAGGTGACTATGGCTACACCTTC

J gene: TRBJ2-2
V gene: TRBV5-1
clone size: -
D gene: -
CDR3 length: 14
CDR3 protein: CASSPNGQAGELFF
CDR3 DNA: TGCGCCAGCAGCCCTAACGGGCAGGCCGGGGAGCTGTTTTTT

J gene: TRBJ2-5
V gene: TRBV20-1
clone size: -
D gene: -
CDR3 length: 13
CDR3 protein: CSGWGGAQETQYF
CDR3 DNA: TGCAGTGGCTGGGGGGGGGCTCAAGAGACCCAGTACTTC

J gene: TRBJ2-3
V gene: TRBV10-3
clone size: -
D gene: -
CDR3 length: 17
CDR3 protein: CAISGKGLRGDTDTQYF
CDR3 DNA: TGTGCCATCAGTGGGAAGGGTTTGCGGGGCGACACAGATACGCAGTATTTT

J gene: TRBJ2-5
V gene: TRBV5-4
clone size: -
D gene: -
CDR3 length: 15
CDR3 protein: CASSLDQGLSETQYF
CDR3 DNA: TGTGCCAGCAGCTTGGATCAGGGGCTAAGTGAGACCCAGTACTTC

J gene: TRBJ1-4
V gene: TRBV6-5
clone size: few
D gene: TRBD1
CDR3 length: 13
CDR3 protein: CASSFRDREKLFF
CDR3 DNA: TGTGCCAGCAGTTTCCGGGACAGGGAGAAACTGTTTTTT